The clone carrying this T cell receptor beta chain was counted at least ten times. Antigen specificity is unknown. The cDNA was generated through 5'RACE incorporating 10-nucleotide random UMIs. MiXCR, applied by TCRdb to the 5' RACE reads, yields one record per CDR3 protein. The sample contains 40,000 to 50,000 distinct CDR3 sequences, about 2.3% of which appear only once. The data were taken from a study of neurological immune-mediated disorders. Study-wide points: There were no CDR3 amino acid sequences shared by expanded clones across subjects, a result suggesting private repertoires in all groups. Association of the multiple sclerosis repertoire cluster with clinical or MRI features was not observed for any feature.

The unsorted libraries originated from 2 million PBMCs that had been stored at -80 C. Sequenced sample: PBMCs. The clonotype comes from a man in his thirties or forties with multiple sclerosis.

The CDR3 loop is CSAPLAGGYEQYF. The CDR3 DNA reads as TGCAGTGCCCCACTAGCGGGGGGCTACGAGCAGTACTTC. V gene TRBV20-1 combines with J gene TRBJ2-7; 12 nucleotides line up with TRBD2. Per the germline V gene, CDR1 is DFQATT and CDR2 is SNEGSKA (reference sequence). With V trimmed by 6 bases and J by 3 bases, 3 bases remained unmatched. This CDR3 region has 13 residues.